These 9 T cell receptor beta chains came from one sample sequenced in a study of response to subunit inactivated influenza vaccine (dated by TCRdb to the late 2010s). Library generation was performed with RT-PCR. Sequencing instrument: Illumina HiSeq 2500. The public reads were quality trimmed at Q25 with fastp and then assembled into clones with MiXCR by TCRdb, keeping productive beta chains. Entries that share a CDR3 protein sequence are merged under the most common genes and DNA. The sample data list 500,000 to 650,000 distinct CDR3 sequences, and approximately 7.7% of these were observed just once. The ten biggest clones cover approximately 13% of the sample. Specimen: PBMCs from blood, collected roughly 24 months after vaccination. Receptors originate from a man aged 50 to 69 who received an inactivated influenza vaccine. Donor details come from another sample of the same person, matched by shared clones.

This clonotype was detected only a few times. The V gene is TRBV6-2 or TRBV6-3, the J gene TRBJ2-7; 8 bases fit TRBD1. CDR1 is MNHEY and CDR2 is SVGEGT in the germline V gene. Trimming at V came to 6 bases and at J to 0 bases, leaving 4 bases not matched to a gene. The CDR3 covers 14 residues. The CDR3 DNA is TGTGCCAGCAGGGATGGACAGGGCTCCTACGAGCAGTACTTC. Translation: CASRDGQGSYEQYF.

This clonotype turned up a few times. V usage is TRBV12-3 or TRBV12-4 and J usage is TRBJ1-1, with D uncertain. V dropped 6 bases and J dropped 1 base, with 12 bases sitting between them. This CDR3 is built from 14 residues. The DNA of the CDR3 is TGTGCCAGCAGACCCAACAGCCAGAACACTGAAGCTTTCTTT. This translates into CASRPNSQNTEAFF.

This clonotype was counted between two and nine times. The genes are TRBV9 and TRBJ1-5; D is perhaps TRBD1 (5 bases). This CDR3 region has 15 residues. Germline CDR1 reads SGDLS; CDR2 reads YYNGEE. Trimming removed 0 bases from V and 6 bases from J, with 13 bases in between. CDR3 DNA: TGTGCCAGCAGCGTAGATTCAGGGCTCTTTCAGCCCCAGCATTTT. Protein: CASSVDSGLFQPQHF. Full variable domain (remainder filled in from reference TRBV9 and TRBJ1-5): DSGVTQTPKHLITATGQRVTLRCSPRSGDLSVYWYQQSLDQGLQFLIQYYNGEERAKGNILERFSAQQFPDLHSELNLSSLELGDSALYFCASSVDSGLFQPQHFGDGTRLSIL.

This chain uses TRBV7-3 with TRBJ2-3, with 8 positions matching TRBD1. The CDR3 extends over 13 amino acids. V lost 0 bases and J lost 10; bases outside the gene matches: 3. Germline CDR1 and CDR2: SGHTA and FQGTGA. CDR3 loop: CASSLTATGAQYF. CDR3 DNA sequence: TGTGCCAGCAGCTTAACGGCGACAGGGGCGCAGTATTTT.

Many counts were recorded for this clonotype. The chain uses TRBV5-1 and TRBJ1-4; D is undetermined. V gave up 5 bases and J gave up 5 bases, with 10 bases separating them. This CDR3 has 13 residues. Germline V gene sequence: CDR1 SGHRS, CDR2 YFSETQ. CDR3 DNA sequence: TGCGCCAGCAGGAGGATGACGAATGAAAAACTGTTTTTT. Its protein product is CASRRMTNEKLFF.

This clonotype was recorded a few times. The genes are TRBV27 and TRBJ1-5, with a weak D call TRBD1 (6 bases). V lost 7 bases and J lost 9, with 16 bases in between. The CDR3 has 13 residues. The germline gives CDR1 MNHEY, CDR2 SMNVEV (reference sequence). The CDR3 loop reads CASKNRDAGPQHF. CDR3 DNA: TGTGCCAGCAAGAACAGGGACGCGGGGCCCCAGCATTTT.

There are a few counts of this clonotype. The V call is TRBV20-1, the J call TRBJ1-2; D gene uncertain. V was shortened by 5 bases and J by 5 bases, with 15 bases between the two germline ends. This CDR3 spans 13 amino acids. Germline CDR1 and CDR2: DFQATT and SNEGSKA (reference sequence). The CDR3 DNA reads TGCAGTGCTGTTGACATGGGCTCTTATGGCTACACCTTC. It is translated as CSAVDMGSYGYTF.

This clonotype has only a few counts. The chain employs TRBV4-1 and TRBJ2-3, with 7 bases fitting TRBD2. J was trimmed by 5 bases and V by 1 base; bases with no gene match: 9. Germline V CDR1 and CDR2: MGHRA, YSYEKL. The CDR3 totals 16 residues. CDR3 coding DNA: TGCGCCAGCAGCCAAGGGGTGCCGGGGGGTTTAGATACGCAGTATTTT. This encodes CASSQGVPGGLDTQYF.

This clonotype came up a few times. V gene TRBV4-3 combines with J gene TRBJ2-1, with D unclear. The germline V gene encodes CDR1 LGHNA and CDR2 YSLEER. The CDR3 contains 15 residues. Trimming took 0 bases from V and 0 from J, leaving 6 bases between them. CDR3 sequence reads: CASSQESSSYNEQFF. The CDR3 region has the DNA TGCGCCAGCAGCCAAGAATCCAGCTCCTACAATGAGCAGTTCTTC.